These 20 T cell receptor beta chains came from one sample sequenced in a study of CD8+ T cells in alopecia areata. RNA was isolated and reverse transcribed to cDNA, the sequencing template. The method was immunoSEQ multiplex PCR; TCRdb's version includes in-frame clones alone and lacks a portion of them. The sample holds around 120,000 clones, 55% to 70% seen once. Material for sequencing was CD4+ T cells sorted from blood. Receptors originate from a human donor in good health.

CDR3 sequence (DNA): TGTGCCAGCAGCGTCCGGGACGGCCGCACAGATACGCAGTATTTT. Protein sequence: CASSVRDGRTDTQYF. J is TRBJ2-3 and V is TRBV9; D might be TRBD1 or TRBD2, each matching 5 bases. V lost 2 bases and J lost 1, with 11 bases in between. The V gene's germline CDR1 is SGDLS and CDR2 YYNGEE. The CDR3 has 15 residues.

The chain joins TRBV7-2 to TRBJ2-5; D unresolved. The CDR3 runs to 16 residues. V was pared by 1 base and J by 6 bases, with 18 bases between. Germline V gene sequence: CDR1 SGHTA, CDR2 FQGNSA. CDR3 sequence (DNA): TGTGCCAGCAGCTTAGTAGCCTCCTCCTTGAGGAAGACCCAGTACTTC. It translates to CASSLVASSLRKTQYF.

This clone was recorded once. V gene TRBV30 combines with J gene TRBJ2-5; the D call may be TRBD1 or TRBD2 (6 bases each). CDR1 is GTSNPN and CDR2 is SVGIG in the germline V gene (reference sequence). The V and J ends lost 2 bases and 7 bases respectively, with 14 bases between them. CDR3 length equals 13 residues. CDR3 loop: CAWSLGGSGTQYF. The CDR3 DNA reads TGTGCCTGGAGTCTGGGGGGCTCCGGGACCCAGTACTTC.

This sequence joins TRBV7-8 and TRBJ2-3, with D hard to call. Trimming shortened V by 3 bases and J by 0 bases, and 10 bases separated the two germline ends. CDR1 SGHVS and CDR2 FQNEAQ come from the germline V gene. This CDR3 contains 15 residues. CDR3 loop: CASSFRATSTDTQYF. The CDR3 DNA reads TGTGCCAGCAGCTTCCGGGCCACTAGCACAGATACGCAGTATTTT.

The gene calls are TRBV27 and TRBJ2-7; 9 bases map to TRBD2. Germline lookup yields CDR1 MNHEY and CDR2 SMNVEV (reference sequence). The CDR3 is 15 amino acids. The V gene end was trimmed by 2 bases and the J gene end by 2 bases; junction bases not matched to a gene: 4. CDR3 sequence (DNA): TGTGCCAGCAGTTTAGGGCTAGCGGGACCCTACGAGCAGTACTTC. Encoded protein: CASSLGLAGPYEQYF.

The chain uses TRBV11-2 and TRBJ1-1; no firm D call. The V end was cut by 3 bases, the J end by 5 bases, with 7 bases between. Germline loops: CDR1 SGHAT, CDR2 FQNNGV. The CDR3 extends over 12 amino acids. CDR3 protein: CASSFSRTEAFF. As DNA, the CDR3 is TGTGCCAGCAGCTTCTCGAGGACTGAAGCTTTCTTT.

This sequence joins TRBV29-1 and TRBJ2-1; D gene unclear. The CDR3 contains 14 residues. With 4 bases removed from V and 0 bases from J, the gap between germline ends came to 10 bases. Germline-derived CDR1 and CDR2 are SQVTM and ANQGSEA. The CDR3 is CSVVVTSSYNEQFF. The DNA for the CDR3 is TGCAGCGTTGTAGTCACGAGCTCCTACAATGAGCAGTTCTTC.

This chain links TRBV10-2 with TRBJ2-5, with 8 bases matching TRBD2. The germline CDR1 and CDR2 sequences are WSHSY and SAAADI. V was clipped by 4 bases and J by 5 bases; unmatched bases: 9. This CDR3 has 15 amino acids. CDR3 region: CASSVGVAGPETQYF. Written as DNA, the CDR3 is TGCGCCAGCAGTGTTGGAGTAGCGGGGCCGGAGACCCAGTACTTC.

The J gene is TRBJ2-1, the V gene TRBV9; TRBD2 matches at 9 bases. Germline trimming cut 3 bases from V and 7 bases from J; bases unmatched to any gene: 5. Looked up from germline, CDR1 is SGDLS and CDR2 is YYNGEE. The CDR3 covers 14 residues. The CDR3 is CASSAGTSSNEQFF. The CDR3 DNA is TGTGCCAGCAGCGCAGGGACTAGCTCAAATGAGCAGTTCTTC.

The rearrangement uses TRBV25-1 and TRBJ2-1; tentative D call: TRBD1 (6 bases). The germline gives CDR1 MGHDK, CDR2 SYGVNS. V gave up 7 bases and J gave up 7 bases, with 20 bases separating them. The CDR3 loop spans 15 amino acids. CDR3 coding DNA: TGTGCCAGCACCGCCGTTCAGGGGTCTCAAAATGAGCAGTTCTTC. This sequence encodes CASTAVQGSQNEQFF. Full variable domain (outside the CDR3, taken from reference TRBV25-1 and TRBJ2-1): EADIYQTPRYLVIGTGKKITLECSQTMGHDKMYWYQQDPGMELHLIHYSYGVNSTEKGDLSSESTVSRIRTEHFPLTLESARPSHTSQYLCASTAVQGSQNEQFFGPGTRLTVL.

The gene calls are TRBV2 and TRBJ2-3; 7 nucleotides match TRBD1. The length of the CDR3 is 17 residues. Trimming at V came to 0 bases and at J to 6 bases, leaving 12 bases not matched to a gene. Germline V gene lookup returns CDR1 SNHLY and CDR2 FYNNEI. The chain's CDR3 is CASSEALRGGKEDTQYF. The CDR3 nucleotides are TGTGCCAGCAGTGAAGCGCTTCGAGGGGGCAAGGAGGATACGCAGTATTTT.

This chain connects TRBV5-1 to TRBJ2-7; D may match TRBD1 or TRBD2 (5 bases each). The CDR3 is 16 amino acids. Trimming left V 1 base short and J 2 bases short, with 16 bases between. Germline V lookup: CDR1 SGHRS, CDR2 YFSETQ. The CDR3 sequence is CASSLYAGTDPYEQYF. For the CDR3, the DNA is TGCGCCAGCAGCTTGTACGCCGGGACCGACCCCTACGAGCAGTACTTC.

This chain joins TRBV9 and TRBJ1-2; D unresolved. The germline V gene encodes CDR1 SGDLS and CDR2 YYNGEE. The CDR3 is made up of 14 amino acids. Trimming stripped 5 bases from V and 2 bases from J, with 13 bases between. The CDR3 region is CASSIGDTNYGYTF. CDR3 DNA sequence: TGTGCCAGCAGTATCGGGGATACCAACTATGGCTACACCTTC.

This clone was seen more than once but under ten times. V usage is TRBV30 and J usage is TRBJ1-2; tentatively, D is TRBD1 (5 bases). The CDR3 is 14 amino acids. Germline lookup yields CDR1 GTSNPN and CDR2 SVGIG (reference sequence). V lost 2 bases and J 9 bases, leaving 19 bases between the germline ends. The CDR3 DNA reads TGTGCCTGGAGTTCGGTGGGGACCCCTTCTCGCTACACCTTC. Its translation is CAWSSVGTPSRYTF.

This chain joins TRBV5-1 and TRBJ2-1; TRBD2 matches at 9 bases. The CDR3 spans 16 residues. Germline CDR1 is SGHRS and CDR2 is YFSETQ. The ends lost 5 bases at V and 0 bases at J; junction bases unmatched: 6. The CDR3 region has the DNA TGCGCCAGCAGTCCCAGCGGGGGGAGCTCCTACAATGAGCAGTTCTTC. Protein sequence: CASSPSGGSSYNEQFF.

This clone was counted only a few times. The J gene is TRBJ2-6, the V gene TRBV5-1; 9 bases line up with TRBD2. The V gene end was trimmed by 4 bases and the J gene end by 0 bases; junction bases not matched to a gene: 8. The CDR3 consists of 18 residues. The V gene's germline CDR1 is SGHRS and CDR2 YFSETQ. In DNA form, the CDR3 reads TGCGCCAGCAGCGTATTAGCGGGGGAGAGCTCTGGGGCCAACGTCCTGACTTTC. Translation: CASSVLAGESSGANVLTF.

The chain has TRBV7-2 and TRBJ2-1; 11 bases match TRBD2. The CDR3 consists of 17 residues. Germline CDR1 and CDR2: SGHTA and FQGNSA. V shed 5 bases and J 4 bases; nucleotides not matched to a gene: 10. CDR3 in DNA: TGTGCCAGCAGCAAAGGTTCTAGCGGGGGGCCTTACAATGAGCAGTTCTTC. Translated, it gives CASSKGSSGGPYNEQFF.

The chain employs TRBV7-2 and TRBJ2-5; D unclear. Trimming took 4 bases from V and 6 from J, leaving 18 bases between them. This CDR3 spans 15 amino acids. Per the germline V gene, CDR1 is SGHTA and CDR2 is FQGNSA. CDR3 in amino acids: CASSSPEPGKKTQYF. DNA of the CDR3: TGTGCCAGCAGCTCCCCTGAGCCCGGCAAGAAGACCCAGTACTTC.

This sequence joins TRBV5-1 and TRBJ2-6; D not resolved. Germline V gene lookup returns CDR1 SGHRS and CDR2 YFSETQ. Trimming stripped 5 bases from V and 0 bases from J, with 12 bases between. This CDR3 has 16 amino acids. The DNA for the CDR3 is TGCGCCAGCAGTATGTCTGATTCCTCTGGGGCCAACGTCCTGACTTTC. Its protein is CASSMSDSSGANVLTF. The whole variable domain, filled in from reference TRBV5-1 and TRBJ2-6, reads KAGVTQTPRYLIKTRGQQVTLSCSPISGHRSVSWYQQTPGQGLQFLFEYFSETQRNKGNFPGRFSGRQFSNSRSEMNVSTLELGDSALYLCASSMSDSSGANVLTFGAGSRLTVL.

The chain has TRBV2 and TRBJ1-2; weak D call: TRBD1 (5 bases). Germline lookup yields CDR1 SNHLY and CDR2 FYNNEI. V lost 4 bases and J 4 bases, leaving 7 bases between the germline ends. This CDR3 has 12 amino acids. The CDR3 protein is CASSGGGYGYTF. The CDR3 nucleotides are TGTGCCAGCAGTGGGGGGGGCTATGGCTACACCTTC.